The 2 T cell receptor beta chains listed next were all sequenced from one sample in a study of cytomegalovirus exposure and HLA in healthy donors. Amplification used 60 Vbeta primers and 13 Jbeta primers. The method was immunoSEQ multiplex PCR; TCRdb's version includes in-frame clones alone and lacks a portion of them. The repertoire includes about 84,000 clones, 78% of them detected once, and about 2.7% sits in the top ten. The sequenced material came from PBMCs. The receptor source for this set is a male donor in good health and CMV-seropositive.

CDR3 coding DNA: TGTGCCTGGGAACAGGGGGCCTCCTACGAGCAGTACTTC. Its translation: CAWEQGASYEQYF. The genes are TRBV30 and TRBJ2-7, with 9 bases aligning to TRBD1. Germline V gene data show CDR1 as GTSNPN and CDR2 as SVGIG (reference sequence). The length of the CDR3 is 13 residues. J was trimmed by 0 bases and V by 5 bases; bases with no gene match: 2. Full variable domain (outside the CDR3, taken from reference TRBV30 and TRBJ2-7): SQTIHQWPATLVQPVGSPLSLECTVEGTSNPNLYWYRQAAGRGLQLLFYSVGIGQISSEVPQNLSASRPQDRQFILSSKKLLLSDSGFYLCAWEQGASYEQYFGPGTRLTVT.

The chain joins TRBV29-1 to TRBJ2-7; 8 nucleotides agree with TRBD2. The CDR3 is 12 residues long. V shed 6 bases, J shed 5 bases, and the junction held 6 bases outside the gene matches. Germline lookup yields CDR1 SQVTM and CDR2 ANQGSEA. In DNA form, the CDR3 reads TGCAGCGTCGCACGGGGGGGCAACGAGCAGTACTTC. This translates into CSVARGGNEQYF.